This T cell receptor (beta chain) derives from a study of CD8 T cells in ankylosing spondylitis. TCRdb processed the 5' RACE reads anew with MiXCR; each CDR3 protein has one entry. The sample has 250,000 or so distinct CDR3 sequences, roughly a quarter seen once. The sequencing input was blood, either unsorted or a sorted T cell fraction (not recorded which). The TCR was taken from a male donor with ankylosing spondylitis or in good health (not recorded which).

The CDR3 loop is CSYRQGGDEQYF. The CDR3 DNA reads as TGCAGCTACCGGCAGGGAGGAGACGAGCAGTACTTC. The rearrangement joins TRBV29-1 to TRBJ2-7, with a possible D match to TRBD2 (6 bases). The CDR3 contains 12 residues. Trimming removed 8 bases from V and 5 bases from J, with 16 bases in between. Looked up from germline, CDR1 is SQVTM and CDR2 is ANQGSEA.